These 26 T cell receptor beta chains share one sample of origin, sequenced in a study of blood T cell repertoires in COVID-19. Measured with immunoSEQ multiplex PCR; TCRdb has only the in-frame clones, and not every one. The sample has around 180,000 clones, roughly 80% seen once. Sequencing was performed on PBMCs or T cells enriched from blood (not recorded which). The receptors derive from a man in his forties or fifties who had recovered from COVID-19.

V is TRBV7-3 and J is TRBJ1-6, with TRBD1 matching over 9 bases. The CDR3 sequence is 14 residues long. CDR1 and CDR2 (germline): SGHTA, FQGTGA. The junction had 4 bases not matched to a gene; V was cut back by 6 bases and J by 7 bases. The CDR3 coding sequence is TGTGCCAGCAGTAAGGGACAGGGCAATTCACCCCTCCACTTT. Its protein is CASSKGQGNSPLHF.

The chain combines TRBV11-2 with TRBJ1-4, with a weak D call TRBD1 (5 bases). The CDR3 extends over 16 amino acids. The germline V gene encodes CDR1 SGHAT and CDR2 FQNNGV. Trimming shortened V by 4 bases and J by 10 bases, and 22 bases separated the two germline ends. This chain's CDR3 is CASSSPRGSGRGKLFF. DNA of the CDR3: TGTGCCAGCAGCTCACCCAGAGGGTCTGGGAGGGGAAAACTGTTTTTT.

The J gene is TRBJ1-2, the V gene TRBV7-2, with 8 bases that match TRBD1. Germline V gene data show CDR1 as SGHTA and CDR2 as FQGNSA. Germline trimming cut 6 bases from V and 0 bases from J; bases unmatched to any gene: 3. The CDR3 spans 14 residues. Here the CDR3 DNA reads TGTGCCAGCAGAAGACAGGGGACTAACTATGGCTACACCTTC. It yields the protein CASRRQGTNYGYTF.

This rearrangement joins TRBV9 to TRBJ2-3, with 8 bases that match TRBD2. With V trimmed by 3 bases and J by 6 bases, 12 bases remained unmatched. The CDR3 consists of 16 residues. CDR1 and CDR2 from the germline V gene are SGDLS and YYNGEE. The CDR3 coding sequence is TGTGCCAGCAGCGGACGACCGGGGGGGCCTAAGGATACGCAGTATTTT. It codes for CASSGRPGGPKDTQYF.

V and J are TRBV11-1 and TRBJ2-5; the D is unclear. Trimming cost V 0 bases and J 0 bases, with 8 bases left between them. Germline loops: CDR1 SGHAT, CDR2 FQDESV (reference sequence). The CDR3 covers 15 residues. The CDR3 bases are TGTGCCAGCAGCTTAGCCCTATCGTACCAAGAGACCCAGTACTTC. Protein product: CASSLALSYQETQYF.

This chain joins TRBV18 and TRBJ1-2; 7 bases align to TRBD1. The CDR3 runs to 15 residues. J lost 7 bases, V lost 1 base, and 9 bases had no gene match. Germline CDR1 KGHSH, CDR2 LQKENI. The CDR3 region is CASSPRATGDGGYTF. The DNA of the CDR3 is TGTGCCAGCTCACCACGGGCTACAGGGGATGGTGGCTACACCTTC.

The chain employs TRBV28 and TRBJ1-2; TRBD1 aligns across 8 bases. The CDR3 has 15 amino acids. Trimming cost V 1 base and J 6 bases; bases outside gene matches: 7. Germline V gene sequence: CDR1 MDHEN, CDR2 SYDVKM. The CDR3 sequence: CASSLSGRGLDGYTF. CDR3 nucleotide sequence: TGTGCCAGCAGTTTATCCGGCAGGGGGCTGGATGGCTACACCTTC.

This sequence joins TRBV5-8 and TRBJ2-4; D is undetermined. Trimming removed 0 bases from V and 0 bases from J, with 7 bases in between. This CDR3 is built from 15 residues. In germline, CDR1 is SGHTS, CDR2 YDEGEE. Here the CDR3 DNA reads TGTGCCAGCAGCTTGGTCCCAATAGCCAAAAACATTCAGTACTTC. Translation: CASSLVPIAKNIQYF. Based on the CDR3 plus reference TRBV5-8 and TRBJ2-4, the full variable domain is EAGVTQSPTHLIKTRGQQATLRCSPISGHTSVYWYQQALGLGLQFLLWYDEGEERNRGNFPPRFSGRQFPNYSSELNVNALELEDSALYLCASSLVPIAKNIQYFGAGTRLSVL.

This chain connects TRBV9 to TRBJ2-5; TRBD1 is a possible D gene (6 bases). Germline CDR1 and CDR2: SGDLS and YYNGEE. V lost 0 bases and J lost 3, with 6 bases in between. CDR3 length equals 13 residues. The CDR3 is CASSVGQEETQYF. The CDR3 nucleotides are TGTGCCAGCAGCGTAGGACAGGAAGAGACCCAGTACTTC.

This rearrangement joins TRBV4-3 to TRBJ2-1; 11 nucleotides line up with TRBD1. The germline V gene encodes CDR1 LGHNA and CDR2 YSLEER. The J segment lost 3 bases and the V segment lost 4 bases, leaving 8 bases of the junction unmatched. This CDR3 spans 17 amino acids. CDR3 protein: CASSRHAGTGGYNEQFF. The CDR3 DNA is TGCGCCAGCAGCCGCCACGCCGGGACAGGGGGCTACAATGAGCAGTTCTTC.

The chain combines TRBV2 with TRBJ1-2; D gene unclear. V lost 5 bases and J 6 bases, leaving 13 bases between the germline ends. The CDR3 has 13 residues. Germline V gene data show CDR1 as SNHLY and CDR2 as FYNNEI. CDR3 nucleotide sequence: TGTGCCAGCAGTTCAGGTCGAGGGAATGGCTACACCTTC. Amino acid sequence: CASSSGRGNGYTF.

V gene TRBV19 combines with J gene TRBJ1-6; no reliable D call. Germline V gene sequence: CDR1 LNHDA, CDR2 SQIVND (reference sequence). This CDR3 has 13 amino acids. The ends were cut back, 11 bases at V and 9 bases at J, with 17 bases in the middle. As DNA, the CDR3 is TGTGCCTCAAAGTTTGTTGGGAGTTCACCCCTCCACTTT. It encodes CASKFVGSSPLHF. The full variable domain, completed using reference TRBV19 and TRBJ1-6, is DGGITQSPKYLFRKEGQNVTLSCEQNLNHDAMYWYRQDPGQGLRLIYYSQIVNDFQKGDIAEGYSVSREKKESFPLTVTSAQKNPTAFYLCASKFVGSSPLHFGNGTRLTVT.

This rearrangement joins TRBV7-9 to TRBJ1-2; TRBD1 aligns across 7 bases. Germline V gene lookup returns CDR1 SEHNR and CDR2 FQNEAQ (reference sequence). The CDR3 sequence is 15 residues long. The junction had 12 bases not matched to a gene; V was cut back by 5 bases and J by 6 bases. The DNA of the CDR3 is TGTGCCAGCAGCACCCAGGACAGGAAGAGCCATGGCTACACCTTC. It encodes CASSTQDRKSHGYTF.

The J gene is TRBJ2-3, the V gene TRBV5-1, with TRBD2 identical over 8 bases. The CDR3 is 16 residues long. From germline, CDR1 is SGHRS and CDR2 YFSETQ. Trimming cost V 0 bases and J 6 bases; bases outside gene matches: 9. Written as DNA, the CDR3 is TGCGCCAGCAGCTTGGCCGGGGGGGAACATCTTGATACGCAGTATTTT. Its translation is CASSLAGGEHLDTQYF.

In DNA, the CDR3 is TGTGCCAGTAGTCGTATTTATGTCGGGGGATCCTACGAGCAGTACTTC. Protein sequence: CASSRIYVGGSYEQYF. The genes are TRBV19 and TRBJ2-7; a weak D match, TRBD2 (6 bases). The germline V and J ends were trimmed by 5 bases and 1 base, with 18 bases remaining between them. This CDR3 is 16 amino acids long. Looked up from germline, CDR1 is LNHDA and CDR2 is SQIVND (reference sequence).

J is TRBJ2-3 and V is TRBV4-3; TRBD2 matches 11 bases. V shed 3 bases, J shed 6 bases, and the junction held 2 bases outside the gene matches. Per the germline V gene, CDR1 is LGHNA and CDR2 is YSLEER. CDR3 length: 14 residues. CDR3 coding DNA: TGCGCCAGCAGCCATGGGACTAGCGGTGATACGCAGTATTTT. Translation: CASSHGTSGDTQYF.

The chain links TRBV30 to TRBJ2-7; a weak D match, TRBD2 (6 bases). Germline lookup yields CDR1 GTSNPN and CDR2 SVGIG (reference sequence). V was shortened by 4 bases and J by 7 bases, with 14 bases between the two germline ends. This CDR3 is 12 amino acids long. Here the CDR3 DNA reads TGTGCCTGGAACCGGGAGTTGAGGGAGCAGTACTTC. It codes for CAWNRELREQYF.

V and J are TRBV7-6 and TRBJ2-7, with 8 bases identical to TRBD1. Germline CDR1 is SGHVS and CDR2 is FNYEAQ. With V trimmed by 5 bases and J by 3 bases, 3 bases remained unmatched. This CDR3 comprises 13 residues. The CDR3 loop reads CASSKDRDYEQYF. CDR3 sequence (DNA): TGTGCCAGCAGCAAGGACAGGGACTACGAGCAGTACTTC.

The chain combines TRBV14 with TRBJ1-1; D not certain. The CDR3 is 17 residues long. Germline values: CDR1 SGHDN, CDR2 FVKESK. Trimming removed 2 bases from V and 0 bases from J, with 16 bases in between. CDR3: CASSQLRASQMNTEAFF. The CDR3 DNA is TGTGCCAGCAGCCAACTCCGCGCCTCCCAAATGAACACTGAAGCTTTCTTT.

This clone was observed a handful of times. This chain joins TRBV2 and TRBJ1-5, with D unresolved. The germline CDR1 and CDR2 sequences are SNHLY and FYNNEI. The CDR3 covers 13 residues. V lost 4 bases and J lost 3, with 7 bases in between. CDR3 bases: TGTGCCAGCAGTGGCGGGTACAATCAGCCCCAGCATTTT. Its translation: CASSGGYNQPQHF.

The CDR3 coding sequence is TGTGCCAGCAGTGAATCGGGAAAACTACTGGATGGCTACACCTTC. Its translation: CASSESGKLLDGYTF. V is TRBV25-1 and J is TRBJ1-2; D not resolved. V shed 1 base and J shed 6 bases, with 15 bases lying between them. The CDR3 runs 15 residues. The germline V gene has CDR1 MGHDK and CDR2 SYGVNS.

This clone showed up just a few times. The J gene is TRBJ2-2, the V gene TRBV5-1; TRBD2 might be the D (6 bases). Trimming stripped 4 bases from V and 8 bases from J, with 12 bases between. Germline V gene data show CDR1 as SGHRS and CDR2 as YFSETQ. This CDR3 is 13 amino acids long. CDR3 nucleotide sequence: TGCGCCAGCAGCCCCGGCGGGGTAGGGGAGCTGTTTTTT. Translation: CASSPGGVGELFF.

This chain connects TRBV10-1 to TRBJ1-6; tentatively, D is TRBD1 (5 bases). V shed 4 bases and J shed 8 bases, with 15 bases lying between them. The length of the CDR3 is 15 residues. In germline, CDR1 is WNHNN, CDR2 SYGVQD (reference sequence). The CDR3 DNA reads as TGCGCCAGCAGTGGACGGGGGTCAACTGATTCACCCCTCCACTTT. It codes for CASSGRGSTDSPLHF.

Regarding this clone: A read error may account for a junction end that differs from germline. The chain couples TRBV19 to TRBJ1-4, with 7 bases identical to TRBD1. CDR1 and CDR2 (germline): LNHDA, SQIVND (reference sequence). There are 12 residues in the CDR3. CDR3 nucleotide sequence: TGTGCCAGTAGTACGAAAGACCGGGACAGCCGTTTT. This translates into CASSTKDRDSRF.

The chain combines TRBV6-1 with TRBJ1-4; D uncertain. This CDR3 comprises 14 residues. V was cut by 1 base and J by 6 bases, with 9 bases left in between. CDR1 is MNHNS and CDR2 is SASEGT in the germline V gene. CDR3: CASSEGWPHEKLFF. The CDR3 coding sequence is TGTGCCAGCAGTGAAGGTTGGCCCCATGAAAAACTGTTTTTT.

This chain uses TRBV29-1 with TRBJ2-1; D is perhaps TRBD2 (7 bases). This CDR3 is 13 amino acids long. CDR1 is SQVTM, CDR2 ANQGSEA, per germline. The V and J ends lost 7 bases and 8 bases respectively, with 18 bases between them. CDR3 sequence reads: CSGSLGGADEQFF. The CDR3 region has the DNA TGCAGCGGGAGCCTGGGGGGGGCCGATGAGCAGTTCTTC.